These 12 T cell receptor beta chains share one sample of origin, sequenced in a study of cytotoxic CD8 clonotypes in ibrutinib-treated CLL. Profiling relied on immunoSEQ multiplex PCR, and the TCRdb table lists in-frame clones only, not all of them. This sample has 65,000 to 85,000 clones, with 70% to 90% found just once. The sample here was PBMCs, taken after 24 months of ibrutinib treatment. These receptors were obtained from a human donor with chronic lymphocytic leukemia.

The chain couples TRBV6-5 to TRBJ2-5, with 10 bases identical to TRBD1. The CDR3 loop spans 15 amino acids. Losses at the gene ends were 6 bases for V and 5 bases for J; bases not matched to a gene: 9. Germline V gene data show CDR1 as MNHEY and CDR2 as SVGAGI. In DNA form, the CDR3 reads TGTGCCAGCAGCAAGGGACAGGGGAGGGGGGAGACCCAGTACTTC. This translates into CASSKGQGRGETQYF.

V is TRBV4-3 and J is TRBJ2-1; no definite D call. CDR1 is LGHNA, CDR2 YSLEER, per germline. Trimming took 0 bases from V and 10 from J, leaving 13 bases between them. The CDR3 sequence is 14 residues long. The CDR3 sequence: CASSQDSRLGEQFF. The CDR3 DNA reads as TGCGCCAGCAGCCAAGATTCCCGCCTTGGGGAGCAGTTCTTC.

The genes are TRBV7-8 and TRBJ1-4; a weak D match, TRBD1 (6 bases). The CDR3 totals 16 residues. Germline CDR1 reads SGHVS; CDR2 reads FQNEAQ. The V end lost 5 bases, the J end lost 7 bases, and 20 bases lay between the germline ends. The CDR3 region has the DNA TGTGCCAGCAGCCCCCTTGTGGGGACAAATGTTGAAAAACTGTTTTTT. It encodes CASSPLVGTNVEKLFF.

This clone was observed a handful of times. V usage is TRBV6-5 and J usage is TRBJ2-1; the D gene could be TRBD1 or TRBD2 (6 bases each). Deletions cut 10 bases from V and 8 bases from J, with 9 bases between. Germline V lookup: CDR1 MNHEY, CDR2 SVGAGI. This CDR3 is built from 10 residues. This CDR3 reads CAIGGDEQFF. The CDR3 DNA is TGTGCCATCGGGGGCGATGAGCAGTTCTTC.

This clone was counted a single time. The rearrangement joins TRBV9 to TRBJ2-5; D gene unclear. Per germline, CDR1 SGDLS and CDR2 YYNGEE. The V gene lost 2 bases and the J gene lost 1 base, with 18 bases spanning the gap. There are 17 residues in the CDR3. The CDR3, as DNA: TGTGCCAGCAGCGTCTCCTTAGGTCTTTTCGTCCAAGAGACCCAGTACTTC. Translating it yields CASSVSLGLFVQETQYF.

The V call is TRBV7-9, the J call TRBJ1-2; D may be TRBD1 (5 bases). Trimming shortened V by 5 bases and J by 6 bases, and 10 bases separated the two germline ends. This CDR3 has 12 residues. Looked up from germline, CDR1 is SEHNR and CDR2 is FQNEAQ (reference sequence). The CDR3 sequence is CASSPPGDGYTF. In nucleotides, the CDR3 is TGTGCCAGCAGCCCCCCGGGGGATGGCTACACCTTC.

The chain combines TRBV7-9 with TRBJ2-7; possibly TRBD1 or TRBD2 for D (5 bases each). Trimming left V 5 bases short and J 7 bases short, with 12 bases between. CDR1 and CDR2 (germline): SEHNR, FQNEAQ (reference sequence). This CDR3 spans 12 amino acids. The DNA for the CDR3 is TGTGCCAGCAGCGCCGGGACGAATGAGCAGTACTTC. This sequence encodes CASSAGTNEQYF.

This clone was seen only a few times. This rearrangement joins TRBV7-2 to TRBJ2-5; D is possibly TRBD2 (6 bases). V was shortened by 5 bases and J by 1 base, with 20 bases between the two germline ends. The CDR3 loop spans 17 amino acids. In germline, CDR1 is SGHTA, CDR2 FQGNSA. CDR3 loop: CASSRSYNVGGQETQYF. The CDR3 nucleotides are TGTGCCAGCAGCCGCTCGTATAATGTGGGAGGCCAAGAGACCCAGTACTTC.

The chain is built from TRBV7-2 and TRBJ1-2; a possible D gene is TRBD1 (5 bases). With 5 bases removed from V and 3 bases from J, the gap between germline ends came to 16 bases. Germline CDR1 is SGHTA and CDR2 is FQGNSA. The CDR3 spans 15 residues. The CDR3 reads CASSPGRGLHYGYTF. The CDR3 bases are TGTGCCAGCAGCCCGGGTCGGGGGTTGCACTATGGCTACACCTTC.

This chain joins TRBV4-1 and TRBJ2-5; 10 bases line up with TRBD2. The DNA end favors TRBJ2-7, so the J call may be wrong. CDR3 length equals 18 residues. Looked up from germline, CDR1 is MGHRA and CDR2 is YSYEKL. The CDR3 region is CASSQGPAGTSAAYEQYF. CDR3 bases: TGCGCCAGCAGCCAAGGCCCGGCCGGGACTAGCGCTGCCTACGAGCAGTACTTC.

This rearrangement joins TRBV30 to TRBJ2-7; TRBD2 matches at 7 bases. J was trimmed by 2 bases and V by 2 bases; bases with no gene match: 6. Germline V CDR1 and CDR2: GTSNPN, SVGIG (reference sequence). The CDR3 spans 14 residues. The DNA for the CDR3 is TGTGCCTGGAGTTGGGGAGGGACTACCTACGAGCAGTACTTC. This gives the protein CAWSWGGTTYEQYF.

The chain links TRBV4-1 to TRBJ1-3; D not resolved. CDR1 is MGHRA, CDR2 YSYEKL, per germline. This CDR3 region has 12 residues. V lost 1 base and J lost 3, with 1 base in between. In nucleotides, the CDR3 is TGCGCCAGCAGCCAAGTTGGAAACACCATATATTTT. This translates into CASSQVGNTIYF.